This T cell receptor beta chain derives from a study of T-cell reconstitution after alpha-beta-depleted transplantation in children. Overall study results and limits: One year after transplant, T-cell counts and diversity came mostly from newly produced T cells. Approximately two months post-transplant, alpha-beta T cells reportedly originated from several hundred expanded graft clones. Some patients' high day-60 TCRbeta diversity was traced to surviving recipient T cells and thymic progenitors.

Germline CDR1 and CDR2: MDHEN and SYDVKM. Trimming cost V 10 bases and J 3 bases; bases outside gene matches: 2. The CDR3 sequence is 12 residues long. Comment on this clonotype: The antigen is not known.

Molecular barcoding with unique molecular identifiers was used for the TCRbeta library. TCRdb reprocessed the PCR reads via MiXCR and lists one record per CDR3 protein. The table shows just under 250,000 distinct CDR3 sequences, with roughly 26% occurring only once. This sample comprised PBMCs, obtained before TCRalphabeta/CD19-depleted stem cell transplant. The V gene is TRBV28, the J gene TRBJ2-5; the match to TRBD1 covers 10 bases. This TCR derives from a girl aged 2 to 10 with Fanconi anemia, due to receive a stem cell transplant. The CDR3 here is CATGTGEETQYF. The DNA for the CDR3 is TGTGCCACCGGGACAGGGGAAGAGACCCAGTACTTC.